This TCR beta chain was captured by sequencing in a study of T cell responses to AZD1222 COVID-19 vaccine. Repertoires were generated with immunoSEQ multiplex PCR, while TCRdb's copy carries only in-frame clones and drops some. In the table there are 110,000 to 150,000 clones, roughly nine tenths of which are singletons. Notes on this clone: Its cognate antigen is unknown.

General observations from the study: White British donors predominated, females outnumbered males, and clonal diversity was possibly underestimated. Only a handful of people who got AZD1222 tested seropositive at baseline. The reported proportion of spike-specific TCRs targeting unmutated variant regions was nearly half.

The TCR sequence derives from an adult in good health. Source: peripheral blood, taken on day 0 of AZD1222 vaccination.

The CDR3 reads CASSVRESGNQPQHF. DNA of the CDR3: TGTGCCAGCAGTGTGAGGGAAAGTGGCAATCAGCCCCAGCATTTT. The chain recombines TRBV2 with TRBJ1-5; D unresolved. Germline lookup yields CDR1 SNHLY and CDR2 FYNNEI. With 4 bases removed from V and 2 bases from J, the gap between germline ends came to 12 bases. This CDR3 contains 15 residues.